Below, one TCR beta chain is given with its context. This record comes from a study of Graves' ophthalmopathy and Graves' hyperthyroidism. Researchers took RNA transcripts and amplified TCR beta CDR3 regions from them. HTBI primers served in a first-round RT-PCR, which a second-round multiplex PCR followed. TCRdb processed the multiplex PCR reads anew with MiXCR; each CDR3 protein has one entry. The table has about 48,000 distinct CDR3 sequences, roughly 52% seen once. Trimming at V came to 0 bases and at J to 7 bases, leaving 6 bases not matched to a gene. This CDR3 region has 15 residues. The sequence was collected from an adult man with Graves' ophthalmopathy. The gene calls are TRBV12-3 or TRBV12-4 and TRBJ1-2; 9 positions match TRBD1. The material sequenced was peripheral blood. CDR3 sequence reads: CASSLAGQGEGGYTF. The CDR3 nucleotides read TGTGCCAGCAGTTTAGCGGGACAGGGAGAGGGTGGCTACACCTTC.